The 22 T cell receptor beta chains in this list originate from one sample, sequenced in a study of tumor-infiltrating lymphocytes in localized non-small cell lung cancer. Sequencing was performed with immunoSEQ multiplex PCR; in TCRdb, only in-frame clones are kept and a portion is missing. Here the sample spans more than 9,500 clones, 55% to 75% being singletons. The sequenced sample consisted of lung tumor tissue. Receptors originate from a human donor with non-small cell lung cancer.

This clone is classed as medium-sized. The chain couples TRBV5-8 to TRBJ2-1; 12 bases match TRBD2. This CDR3 region has 16 residues. The germline V gene encodes CDR1 SGHTS and CDR2 YDEGEE. After removal of 4 bases from V and 9 bases from J, the junction contained 11 bases not matched to a gene. In DNA form, the CDR3 reads TGTGCCAGCAGCCCCCCACTAGCGGGAGGTTGGGCTGAGCAGTTCTTC. It translates to CASSPPLAGGWAEQFF.

This chain uses TRBV10-3 with TRBJ2-7; 9 nucleotides align to TRBD1. Germline V gene data show CDR1 as ENHRY and CDR2 as SYGVKD. With V trimmed by 0 bases and J by 2 bases, 5 bases remained unmatched. This CDR3 region has 16 residues. The CDR3 region has the DNA TGTGCCATCAGTGAGTCAAGAGACAGGGGGACCTACGAGCAGTACTTC. Protein product: CAISESRDRGTYEQYF.

The chain carries TRBV6-1 and TRBJ1-5, with 7 bases lining up with TRBD1. This CDR3 region has 17 residues. Germline loops: CDR1 MNHNS, CDR2 SASEGT. Germline trimming cut 4 bases from V and 1 base from J; bases unmatched to any gene: 10. The CDR3 region has the DNA TGTGCCAGCAGTGGATGGACAGGCGCAGGGAGCAATCAGCCCCAGCATTTT. This encodes CASSGWTGAGSNQPQHF.

The chain has TRBV15 and TRBJ2-7; a weak D match, TRBD2 (5 bases). This CDR3 comprises 11 residues. The V end lost 5 bases, the J end lost 7 bases, and 9 bases lay between the germline ends. Germline V CDR1 and CDR2: LNHNV, YYDKDF (reference sequence). The CDR3 coding sequence is TGTGCCACCAGCTTACGGGGTGAGCAGTACTTC. Its protein is CATSLRGEQYF.

The chain links TRBV5-4 to TRBJ2-1, with D possibly being TRBD1 or TRBD2 (5 bases each). Trimming pared 1 base from V and 6 bases from J, leaving 17 bases between. CDR1 is SGHNT, CDR2 YYREEE, per germline (reference sequence). This CDR3 contains 16 residues. The CDR3 DNA reads as TGTGCCAGCAGCTTGATAGGTCTTACTAGGGGCAATGAGCAGTTCTTC. Translating gives CASSLIGLTRGNEQFF.

This clone was counted a few times. V is TRBV6-1 and J is TRBJ1-2; a weak D match, TRBD1 (5 bases). V shed 6 bases and J shed 4 bases, with 12 bases lying between them. The CDR3 runs 13 residues. CDR1 MNHNS and CDR2 SASEGT come from the germline V gene. The CDR3 DNA sequence: TGTGCCAGCAGGCTTTTTGGGGGCTATGGCTACACCTTC. Translated, it gives CASRLFGGYGYTF.

The rearrangement uses TRBV7-3 and TRBJ2-5; the D gene is possibly TRBD2 (6 bases). Per the germline V gene, CDR1 is SGHTA and CDR2 is FQGTGA. This CDR3 comprises 15 residues. The V and J ends lost 2 bases and 14 bases respectively, with 24 bases between them. CDR3 DNA: TGTGCCAGCAGCTTAGACCCCTTGGGGGGAACCCCAAGCTACTTC. It yields the protein CASSLDPLGGTPSYF. Complete variable domain (other parts from reference TRBV7-3 and TRBJ2-5): GAGVSQTPSNKVTEKGKYVELRCDPISGHTALYWYRQSLGQGPEFLIYFQGTGAADDSGLPNDRFFAVRPEGSVSTLKIQRTERGDSAVYLCASSLDPLGGTPSYFGPGTRLLVL.

This chain joins TRBV28 and TRBJ2-4, with D perhaps matching TRBD2 (5 bases). V gave up 4 bases and J gave up 1 base, with 20 bases separating them. The CDR3 length is 18 residues. Germline V gene sequence: CDR1 MDHEN, CDR2 SYDVKM. The CDR3 here is CASSSPSPGRWAKNIQYF. The CDR3 DNA reads TGTGCCAGCAGTTCGCCGTCTCCGGGAAGGTGGGCCAAAAACATTCAGTACTTC.

The chain recombines TRBV18 with TRBJ2-7; no clear D. Germline V gene sequence: CDR1 KGHSH, CDR2 LQKENI. This CDR3 spans 14 amino acids. Between the trimmed V and J ends, which lost 3 bases and 4 bases, there was a span of 13 bases. CDR3 nucleotides: TGTGCCAGCTCACCGGGGTTGGTTGAATACGAGCAGTACTTC. It translates to CASSPGLVEYEQYF.

This rearrangement joins TRBV5-1 to TRBJ2-1; D is perhaps TRBD2 (6 bases). Germline CDR1 and CDR2: SGHRS and YFSETQ. The CDR3 contains 13 residues. V shed 5 bases and J shed 8 bases, with 14 bases lying between them. The CDR3: CASSGEWGDEQFF. CDR3 coding DNA: TGCGCCAGCAGTGGGGAATGGGGGGATGAGCAGTTCTTC. Using reference TRBV5-1 and TRBJ2-1 for the parts outside the CDR3, the full variable domain is KAGVTQTPRYLIKTRGQQVTLSCSPISGHRSVSWYQQTPGQGLQFLFEYFSETQRNKGNFPGRFSGRQFSNSRSEMNVSTLELGDSALYLCASSGEWGDEQFFGPGTRLTVL.

The V gene is TRBV11-2, the J gene TRBJ1-1, with 8 bases fitting TRBD1. The junction had 1 base not matched to a gene; V was cut back by 4 bases and J by 6 bases. There are 12 residues in the CDR3. CDR1 and CDR2 from the germline V gene are SGHAT and FQNNGV. The CDR3 loop reads CASSSTGAEAFF. CDR3 in DNA: TGTGCCAGCAGCTCGACAGGGGCTGAAGCTTTCTTT. Using reference TRBV11-2 and TRBJ1-1 for the parts outside the CDR3, the full variable domain is EAGVAQSPRYKIIEKRQSVAFWCNPISGHATLYWYQQILGQGPKLLIQFQNNGVVDDSQLPKDRFSAERLKGVDSTLKIQPAKLEDSAVYLCASSSTGAEAFFGQGTRLTVV.

V usage is TRBV4-1 and J usage is TRBJ2-3; either TRBD1 or TRBD2 may fit D (5 bases each). CDR3 length: 17 amino acids. The germline V gene encodes CDR1 MGHRA and CDR2 YSYEKL. Trimming shortened V by 3 bases and J by 8 bases, and 24 bases separated the two germline ends. DNA for the CDR3: TGCGCCAGCAGCCACCGGGACCTAAGGGCCGGGCACGGTACGCAGTATTTT. Protein sequence: CASSHRDLRAGHGTQYF.

The chain uses TRBV2 and TRBJ1-5, with D maybe TRBD1 (5 bases). Trimming took 4 bases from V and 5 from J, leaving 9 bases between them. Germline V CDR1 and CDR2: SNHLY, FYNNEI. The CDR3 runs 13 residues. CDR3 coding DNA: TGTGCCAGCAGTGGGGGGACTTATCAGCCCCAGCATTTT. Translated: CASSGGTYQPQHF. Full variable domain (remainder filled in from reference TRBV2 and TRBJ1-5): EPEVTQTPSHQVTQMGQEVILRCVPISNHLYFYWYRQILGQKVEFLVSFYNNEISEKSEIFDDQFSVERPDGSNFTLKIRSTKLEDSAMYFCASSGGTYQPQHFGDGTRLSIL.

The chain couples TRBV9 to TRBJ2-1; 13 bases map to TRBD2. CDR1 is SGDLS, CDR2 YYNGEE, per germline. J was trimmed by 7 bases and V by 4 bases; bases with no gene match: 8. The CDR3 loop spans 16 amino acids. CDR3 DNA: TGTGCCAGCAGCCCTACGACTAGCGGGGGGCGGAATGAGCAGTTCTTC. Its protein product is CASSPTTSGGRNEQFF.

V usage is TRBV7-2 and J usage is TRBJ2-7, with unresolved D. V lost 3 bases and J 3 bases, leaving 12 bases between the germline ends. Germline-derived CDR1 and CDR2 are SGHTA and FQGNSA. There are 14 residues in the CDR3. DNA for the CDR3: TGTGCCAGCAGCTTGGATGTTGACAACTACGAGCAGTACTTC. Protein product: CASSLDVDNYEQYF.

This clone was seen more than once but under ten times. The rearrangement joins TRBV13 to TRBJ1-2; 9 positions match TRBD1. Trimming cost V 4 bases and J 7 bases; bases outside gene matches: 4. The CDR3 spans 13 residues. CDR1 is PRHDT and CDR2 is FYEKMQ in the germline V gene (reference sequence). CDR3 protein: CASSSGQGLGYTF. Written as DNA, the CDR3 is TGTGCCAGCAGCTCGGGACAGGGCCTTGGCTACACCTTC. The whole variable domain, filled in from reference TRBV13 and TRBJ1-2, reads AAGVIQSPRHLIKEKRETATLKCYPIPRHDTVYWYQQGPGQDPQFLISFYEKMQSDKGSIPDRFSAQQFSDYHSELNMSSLELGDSALYFCASSSGQGLGYTFGSGTRLTVV.

The chain couples TRBV6-1 to TRBJ2-7; D gene uncertain. V was clipped by 0 bases and J by 0 bases, with 6 bases between them. Germline V gene lookup returns CDR1 MNHNS and CDR2 SASEGT. The CDR3 runs 14 residues. Here the CDR3 DNA reads TGTGCCAGCAGTGAAGCCGGATTCTCCTACGAGCAGTACTTC. Residues: CASSEAGFSYEQYF.

V gene TRBV7-8 combines with J gene TRBJ2-7; 10 nucleotides match TRBD2. The V gene's germline CDR1 is SGHVS and CDR2 FQNEAQ. The CDR3 is made up of 16 amino acids. J gave up 2 bases and V 1 base, and 5 bases lay outside the gene matches. CDR3: CASSLGSGLAAYEQYF. In nucleotides, the CDR3 is TGTGCCAGCAGCTTAGGAAGCGGACTAGCGGCCTACGAGCAGTACTTC.

The chain links TRBV5-4 to TRBJ2-2, with a possible D match to TRBD1 (5 bases). The length of the CDR3 is 16 residues. Trimming stripped 3 bases from V and 2 bases from J, with 14 bases between. Germline loops: CDR1 SGHNT, CDR2 YYREEE (reference sequence). The CDR3 loop is CASSYLGRANTGELFF. CDR3 coding DNA: TGTGCCAGCAGCTACCTGGGCAGGGCCAACACCGGGGAGCTGTTTTTT.

The CDR3 reads CASSTDNEQFF. For the CDR3, the DNA is TGTGCCAGCAGCACTGACAATGAGCAGTTCTTC. The rearrangement uses TRBV5-6 and TRBJ2-1; D unclear. The CDR3 consists of 11 residues. Germline CDR1 reads SGHDT; CDR2 reads YYEEEE. The V end was cut by 4 bases, the J end by 5 bases, with 4 bases between.

The rearrangement joins TRBV20-1 to TRBJ1-2; unclear D gene. The CDR3 covers 11 residues. The germline V and J ends were trimmed by 5 bases and 0 bases, with 4 bases remaining between them. In germline, CDR1 is DFQATT, CDR2 SNEGSKA (reference sequence). CDR3 sequence reads: CSAGPNYGYTF. The CDR3 DNA is TGCAGTGCTGGACCTAACTATGGCTACACCTTC.

This chain links TRBV6-1 with TRBJ1-5; 7 bases agree with TRBD1. The trim removed 1 base at V and 6 bases at J, leaving 6 bases unmatched. The germline CDR1 and CDR2 sequences are MNHNS and SASEGT. CDR3 length: 15 amino acids. The CDR3 is CASSEEGQSRQPQHF. In DNA, the CDR3 is TGTGCCAGCAGTGAAGAGGGACAGTCTCGTCAGCCCCAGCATTTT.